The 16 T cell receptor beta chains in this list originate from one sample, sequenced in a study of molecular identifiers for immune sequencing clone quantification. TCRdb reprocessed the PCR reads via MiXCR and lists one record per CDR3 protein. The profile shows 300,000 to 400,000 distinct CDR3 sequences, 24% of them singletons. Sequenced input: naive CD8+ T cells from blood, with Jurkat cell RNA spiked in. The subset denotes: FACS-sorted CD8+CD4-CCR7+CD45RA+ naive T cells. These TCRs come from a human donor in good health. Some libraries in this study had Jurkat cell RNA spiked in.

In its sample, this clonotype was seen many times. The rearrangement links TRBV20-1 to TRBJ2-5; D is unclear. Germline values: CDR1 DFQATT, CDR2 SNEGSKA (reference sequence). Trimming stripped 5 bases from V and 0 bases from J, with 10 bases between. CDR3 size: 13 residues. The CDR3 nucleotides are TGCAGTGCTGGCGGCGAGTACCAAGAGACCCAGTACTTC. Translation: CSAGGEYQETQYF.

V gene TRBV13 combines with J gene TRBJ2-7; D might be TRBD2 (7 bases). Germline CDR1 PRHDT, CDR2 FYEKMQ (reference sequence). The CDR3 covers 17 residues. V was trimmed by 5 bases and J by 0 bases, leaving 20 bases between them. CDR3 nucleotides: TGTGCCAGCAGCCCGGGGGGCATGCTAGCCCGCTCCTACGAGCAGTACTTC. Translating gives CASSPGGMLARSYEQYF.

The sample holds many counts of this clonotype. The rearrangement joins TRBV28 to TRBJ2-7; TRBD1 matches 10 bases. The trim removed 3 bases at V and 6 bases at J, leaving 5 bases unmatched. CDR3 length: 14 amino acids. Germline CDR1 reads MDHEN; CDR2 reads SYDVKM. CDR3 in amino acids: CASSLTGGASEQYF. The DNA for the CDR3 is TGTGCCAGCAGTTTGACAGGGGGCGCGTCCGAGCAGTACTTC.

This clonotype has at least ten counts. The chain uses TRBV2 and TRBJ1-5, with D possibly TRBD1 on 6 matching bases. Germline CDR1 is SNHLY and CDR2 is FYNNEI. Trimming cost V 4 bases and J 0 bases, with 10 bases left between them. There are 15 residues in the CDR3. Written as DNA, the CDR3 is TGTGCCAGCAGTGGGACAGAATATAGCAATCAGCCCCAGCATTTT. It translates to CASSGTEYSNQPQHF.

The sample holds a few counts of this clonotype. J is TRBJ2-3 and V is TRBV5-1; D is perhaps TRBD2 (6 bases). This CDR3 region has 16 residues. CDR1 SGHRS and CDR2 YFSETQ come from the germline V gene. Between the trimmed V and J ends, which lost 6 bases and 1 base, there was a span of 18 bases. This CDR3 reads CASTGVVLQGTDTQYF. In DNA, the CDR3 is TGCGCCAGCACGGGGGTGGTGTTACAGGGCACAGATACGCAGTATTTT.

The chain combines TRBV6-5 with TRBJ2-7, with D maybe TRBD2 (5 bases). The CDR3 length is 12 residues. Germline CDR1 is MNHEY and CDR2 is SVGAGI. V dropped 8 bases and J dropped 7 bases, with 15 bases sitting between them. CDR3 protein: CASDEGSGEQYF. The CDR3, as DNA: TGTGCCAGCGACGAGGGATCGGGGGAGCAGTACTTC.

On this clonotype itself: A much larger clone is a single base away; this may be a read error. The rearrangement joins TRBV4-1 to TRBJ2-7; the match to TRBD2 covers 8 bases. Germline loops: CDR1 MGHRA, CDR2 YSYEKL. The CDR3 is 14 amino acids. DNA for the CDR3: TGCGCCCGCAGCCAAGGACTAGCTCTCTACGAGCAGTACTTC. It encodes CARSQGLALYEQYF.

This clonotype was seen a handful of times. V usage is TRBV27 and J usage is TRBJ1-2; D possibly corresponds to TRBD1 (5 bases). V dropped 0 bases and J dropped 2 bases, with 13 bases sitting between them. The germline V gene encodes CDR1 MNHEY and CDR2 SMNVEV (reference sequence). The CDR3 has 16 residues. CDR3 nucleotides: TGTGCCAGCAGTTTATCGCCAGGGCCCCGGAACTATGGCTACACCTTC. This sequence encodes CASSLSPGPRNYGYTF.

The chain's CDR3 is CASSQEVFRMSTDTQYF. The CDR3 nucleotides read TGTGCCAGTAGTCAAGAGGTTTTTAGGATGAGCACAGATACGCAGTATTTT. This sequence joins TRBV19 and TRBJ2-3; unclear D gene. The CDR3 totals 17 residues. V lost 5 bases to trimming and J lost 0 bases, with 18 bases between them. CDR1 is LNHDA and CDR2 is SQIVND in the germline V gene (reference sequence).

Remarks on this clonotype: A read error may explain this, as a much larger clone is one base away. This CDR3 is missing its conserved last phenylalanine or tryptophan, likely due to a read error. The rearrangement links TRBV5-1 to TRBJ2-7; possible D gene TRBD2, 6 bases. V lost 5 bases to trimming and J lost 3 bases, with 18 bases between them. Looked up from germline, CDR1 is SGHRS and CDR2 is YFSETQ. The CDR3 consists of 15 residues. This CDR3 is CASRGDYSGDYEQYL. In nucleotides, the CDR3 is TGCGCCAGCAGAGGTGACTACTCGGGGGACTACGAGCAGTACTTA.

V is TRBV12-3 or TRBV12-4 and J is TRBJ1-1, with a possible D match to TRBD1 (6 bases). Trimming removed 6 bases from V and 10 bases from J, with 15 bases in between. CDR3 length: 12 amino acids. CDR3 in amino acids: CASSPRGGAAFF. The CDR3 DNA reads as TGTGCCAGCAGCCCCAGGGGAGGGGCAGCTTTCTTT.

As for this clonotype: Compared with germline, one end of the junction differs, possibly owing to a read error. The chain combines TRBV6-2 or TRBV6-3 with TRBJ2-5; no reliable D call. The germline CDR1 and CDR2 sequences are MNHEY and SVGEGT. The CDR3 consists of 15 residues. The CDR3 coding sequence is TGTGCCCGCAGTTTCCATGACGAGGCCCAAGAGACCCAGTACTTC. It translates to CARSFHDEAQETQYF.

As concerns this clonotype: A much larger clone differs from this one at a single base, so this may be a read error. V gene TRBV5-3 combines with J gene TRBJ2-7; the D is unclear. TRBV5-3 is flagged as an ORF with uncertain function. Trimming left V 8 bases short and J 6 bases short, with 18 bases between. The CDR3 consists of 13 residues. This CDR3 reads CASSPALRSEQYF. The CDR3 DNA sequence: TGTGCCAGCAGCCCGGCCCTCAGGTCCGAGCAGTACTTC.

This clonotype has ten or more counts. The gene calls are TRBV7-2 and TRBJ2-7; 10 nucleotides agree with TRBD2. The trim removed 7 bases at V and 4 bases at J, leaving 10 bases unmatched. The CDR3 length is 15 residues. The V gene's germline CDR1 is SGHTA and CDR2 FQGNSA. CDR3 sequence (DNA): TGTGCCAGCACCCAAGGGGCTAGCGGGAGTTACGAGCAGTACTTC. It specifies CASTQGASGSYEQYF.

This clonotype was recorded at least ten times. The V and J genes are TRBV6-5 and TRBJ2-3; possibly TRBD1 or TRBD2 for D (6 bases each). This CDR3 has 12 residues. Germline CDR1 and CDR2: MNHEY and SVGAGI. The V end lost 5 bases, the J end lost 15 bases, and 18 bases lay between the germline ends. The CDR3, as DNA: TGTGCCAGCAGTAAAGACAGGAGGGCCCTTTATTTT. Its protein is CASSKDRRALYF.

This clonotype was seen repeatedly, ten times or more. CDR3 bases: TGTGCCAGCAGCTTAGAGGGTGGGGATGAAGCTTTCTTT. Amino acid sequence: CASSLEGGDEAFF. The V and J genes are TRBV7-9 and TRBJ1-1; no clear D. This CDR3 has 13 residues. Germline CDR1 SEHNR, CDR2 FQNEAQ (reference sequence). Trimming left V 1 base short and J 7 bases short, with 10 bases between.